This entry concerns a single TCR beta chain. The CDR3 is 12 residues long. V shed 4 bases and J 10 bases; nucleotides not matched to a gene: 5. Germline V gene data show CDR1 as MGHRA and CDR2 as YSYEKL. The data were taken from a study of shared clonotypes between healthy human individuals. Measured with immunoSEQ multiplex PCR; TCRdb has only the in-frame clones, and not every one. The data contain millions of clones, 95% of them seen just once; the ten biggest clones take up about 0.13%. This sequence was found in a man younger than 30 in good health. The sequencing input was naive CD4+ T cells sorted from blood. This sample's subset: CD45RA+ positively selected. V and J are TRBV4-1 and TRBJ1-1, with 8 bases lining up with TRBD1. CDR3 protein: CASSLRQGRAFF. CDR3 nucleotides: TGCGCCAGCAGCCTCAGACAGGGGAGAGCTTTCTTT.